These 18 T cell receptor beta chains share one sample of origin, sequenced in a study of blood T cell repertoires in COVID-19 (TCRdb year 2020). To prepare the library, the immunoSEQ multiplex PCR assay was applied. The clones in this table, taken by TCRdb from immuneACCESS, are in-frame only. Not every clone is retained; where verified, under half of the shortfall comes from an unresolved V gene, and the cause of the rest is unknown. The sample yields hundreds of thousands of clones; around four fifths were counted once. The ten most abundant clones make up about 8.9% of the sample. What was sequenced was peripheral blood. The receptors shown here come from a woman in her forties or fifties with acute or convalescent COVID-19.

The chain is built from TRBV19 and TRBJ2-1; D is unclear. Trimming stripped 3 bases from V and 0 bases from J, with 12 bases between. CDR3 length: 16 amino acids. Germline CDR1 reads LNHDA; CDR2 reads SQIVND (reference sequence). The CDR3 loop is CASSMSPSSSYNEQFF. The CDR3 nucleotides are TGTGCCAGTAGTATGTCCCCCTCCAGCTCCTACAATGAGCAGTTCTTC. Using reference TRBV19 and TRBJ2-1 for the parts outside the CDR3, the full variable domain is DGGITQSPKYLFRKEGQNVTLSCEQNLNHDAMYWYRQDPGQGLRLIYYSQIVNDFQKGDIAEGYSVSREKKESFPLTVTSAQKNPTAFYLCASSMSPSSSYNEQFFGPGTRLTVL.

The chain is built from TRBV6-6 and TRBJ1-2; 8 bases match TRBD1. J gave up 5 bases and V 4 bases, and 6 bases lay outside the gene matches. The CDR3 covers 14 residues. Germline CDR1 is MNHNY and CDR2 is SVGAGI (reference sequence). CDR3 DNA: TGTGCCAGCAGTTCGATACAGGGGGAGTATGGCTACACCTTC. Its protein product is CASSSIQGEYGYTF.

This chain links TRBV10-3 with TRBJ1-3; TRBD1 might be the D (6 bases). The germline V gene encodes CDR1 ENHRY and CDR2 SYGVKD. The V and J ends lost 9 bases and 4 bases respectively, with 13 bases between them. The length of the CDR3 is 13 residues. The CDR3, as DNA: TGTGCCATTACAGGGAATTTAGGAAACACCATATATTTT. Protein: CAITGNLGNTIYF.

The chain joins TRBV6-5 to TRBJ2-1; D is perhaps TRBD1 (5 bases). The CDR3 sequence is 14 residues long. In germline, CDR1 is MNHEY, CDR2 SVGAGI. V was clipped by 2 bases and J by 4 bases, with 9 bases between them. The DNA for the CDR3 is TGTGCCAGCAGTTACCAGGGAAAGTACAATGAGCAGTTCTTC. It is translated as CASSYQGKYNEQFF.

This clone was picked up a small number of times. The rearrangement links TRBV2 to TRBJ2-2; 7 bases are a match to TRBD2. This CDR3 is 14 amino acids long. The J segment lost 3 bases and the V segment lost 8 bases, leaving 6 bases of the junction unmatched. Germline V CDR1 and CDR2: SNHLY, FYNNEI. The CDR3 coding sequence is TGTGCCAGCCGTATTGGACTAGACACCGGGGAGCTGTTTTTT. Encoded protein: CASRIGLDTGELFF.

J is TRBJ2-2 and V is TRBV28, with TRBD2 as a possible D gene (6 bases). CDR1 is MDHEN, CDR2 SYDVKM, per germline. V lost 6 bases and J lost 1, with 12 bases in between. The CDR3 is 15 amino acids. The CDR3 DNA is TGTGCCAGCAGACTTAGCGGTCGGAACACCGGGGAGCTGTTTTTT. Amino acids: CASRLSGRNTGELFF.

This rearrangement joins TRBV6-1 to TRBJ1-1; TRBD1 agrees at 8 bases. This CDR3 comprises 14 residues. The V gene end was trimmed by 6 bases and the J gene end by 1 base; junction bases not matched to a gene: 4. The V gene's germline CDR1 is MNHNS and CDR2 SASEGT. Here the CDR3 reads CASSRTGGNTEAFF. The CDR3 coding sequence is TGTGCCAGCAGCCGCACAGGGGGGAACACTGAAGCTTTCTTT.

This chain links TRBV2 with TRBJ2-5; maybe TRBD2 (6 bases). The CDR3 covers 14 residues. Germline CDR1 is SNHLY and CDR2 is FYNNEI. V lost 5 bases and J lost 0, with 10 bases in between. The chain's CDR3 is CASSRAGYQETQYF. As DNA, the CDR3 is TGTGCCAGCAGTCGGGCGGGGTACCAAGAGACCCAGTACTTC.

This sequence joins TRBV5-4 and TRBJ2-2; 9 bases map to TRBD1. V was clipped by 3 bases and J by 6 bases; unmatched bases: 18. The CDR3 contains 19 residues. CDR1 is SGHNT and CDR2 is YYREEE in the germline V gene (reference sequence). The CDR3 sequence is CASSSPGQGTNGPPGELFF. The CDR3 nucleotides read TGTGCCAGCAGCTCCCCGGGACAGGGAACCAACGGGCCCCCCGGGGAGCTGTTTTTT.

This rearrangement joins TRBV2 to TRBJ2-1; 7 nucleotides match TRBD2. This CDR3 region has 13 residues. Unmatched junction bases numbered 1, after V lost 8 bases and J lost 0 bases. The germline gives CDR1 SNHLY, CDR2 FYNNEI. CDR3: CASGRGSYNEQFF. CDR3 sequence (DNA): TGTGCCAGCGGGAGGGGCTCCTACAATGAGCAGTTCTTC.

J is TRBJ1-6 and V is TRBV6-6; D remains unclear. V was cut by 6 bases and J by 5 bases, with 14 bases left in between. Germline CDR1 MNHNY, CDR2 SVGAGI (reference sequence). This CDR3 spans 15 amino acids. The CDR3 reads CASRTETSNNSPLHF. The CDR3 DNA reads as TGTGCCAGCAGAACCGAGACATCGAATAATTCACCCCTCCACTTT.

J is TRBJ2-7 and V is TRBV2, with D maybe TRBD2 (5 bases). Trimming left V 7 bases short and J 0 bases short, with 13 bases between. This CDR3 has 14 residues. Per the germline V gene, CDR1 is SNHLY and CDR2 is FYNNEI. The CDR3 here is CASTPRTRSYEQYF. The CDR3 DNA follows: TGTGCCAGCACCCCCCGGACTCGCTCCTACGAGCAGTACTTC.

This clone was detected only a few times. The genes are TRBV29-1 and TRBJ2-5; TRBD2 agrees at 8 bases. The length of the CDR3 is 13 residues. V dropped 0 bases and J dropped 5; count of bases not matched to a gene: 2. Looked up from germline, CDR1 is SQVTM and CDR2 is ANQGSEA. The CDR3 loop is CSVEDGRGETQYF. CDR3 nucleotides: TGCAGCGTTGAAGACGGGAGGGGGGAGACCCAGTACTTC.

The chain carries TRBV27 and TRBJ2-1, with a weak D call TRBD1 (6 bases). The CDR3 totals 14 residues. The germline V and J ends were trimmed by 4 bases and 4 bases, with 11 bases remaining between them. CDR1 and CDR2 from the germline V gene are MNHEY and SMNVEV (reference sequence). The CDR3 DNA follows: TGTGCCAGCAGTTCGAGACAGGCGTACAATGAGCAGTTCTTC. It translates to CASSSRQAYNEQFF.

V and J are TRBV5-4 and TRBJ2-1; TRBD2 aligns across 11 bases. The V gene's germline CDR1 is SGHNT and CDR2 YYREEE (reference sequence). This CDR3 has 17 amino acids. The V gene end was trimmed by 4 bases and the J gene end by 4 bases; junction bases not matched to a gene: 10. CDR3 sequence reads: CASSGHTSGRRYNEQFF. CDR3 DNA sequence: TGTGCCAGCAGCGGGCACACTAGCGGGAGAAGATACAATGAGCAGTTCTTC.

The chain joins TRBV6-5 to TRBJ1-1; 7 bases are shared with TRBD1. The junction had 5 bases not matched to a gene; V was cut back by 6 bases and J by 1 base. The CDR3 covers 14 residues. CDR1 is MNHEY, CDR2 SVGAGI, per germline. This CDR3 is CASSADRKNTEAFF. In DNA, the CDR3 is TGTGCCAGCAGCGCGGACAGGAAGAACACTGAAGCTTTCTTT.

Regarding this clone: A junction end diverges from the germline sequence, so it may reflect a read error. The chain joins TRBV7-2 to TRBJ2-7, with 11 nucleotides matching TRBD2. From germline, CDR1 is SGHTA and CDR2 FQGNSA. The CDR3 loop spans 15 amino acids. The CDR3 spells CASSLAGGPQYEQYF. The CDR3 region has the DNA TGTGCCAGCAGTTTAGCGGGAGGGCCCCAGTACGAGCAGTACTTC.

The CDR3 bases are TGTGCCAGTAGCTCGGAGGGGGGGGGCGGCAATCAGCCCCAGCATTTT. Its protein is CASSSEGGGGNQPQHF. The chain has TRBV19 and TRBJ1-5; a possible D gene is TRBD1 (6 bases). This CDR3 region has 16 residues. The V gene lost 6 bases and the J gene lost 2 bases, with 17 bases spanning the gap. The germline CDR1 and CDR2 sequences are LNHDA and SQIVND (reference sequence).